This T cell receptor beta chain appears in the sequencing data of a study of identical twins. TCRdb independently ran MiXCR on the 5' RACE reads; one entry per CDR3 protein. The data hold around 960,000 distinct CDR3 sequences, with about 12% observed a single time. The CDR3 extends over 14 amino acids. The ends were cut back, 4 bases at V and 4 bases at J, with 12 bases in the middle. Germline lookup yields CDR1 ENHRY and CDR2 SYGVKD. In its sample, this clonotype was seen a few times. The antigen remains undetermined. Regarding the study as a whole: Out-of-frame alpha sequences shared between twins exhibited an excess of low generation probability. Beta out-of-frame sequences showed weaker excess sharing between twins. A cross-sectional statistical analysis, not follow-up of the same donors, supported the conclusions. Because invariant MAIT and iNKT cells could be present, zero-insertion analyses could be partly confounded.

The same sample was also studied in work on yellow fever vaccine responses in identical twins.

Source material: PBMCs. This TCR came from a woman aged 18-35 years in good health. The V gene is TRBV10-3, the J gene TRBJ2-3, with a weak D call TRBD2 (6 bases). The CDR3: CAISGGGGADTQYF. The CDR3 DNA sequence: TGTGCCATCAGTGGGGGAGGAGGGGCAGATACGCAGTATTTT.